The 19 T cell receptor beta chains below all came from one sample that was sequenced in a study of T-cell reconstitution after alpha-beta-depleted transplantation in children. For TCRbeta, the library was prepared with unique molecular identifiers. TCRdb used MiXCR to reprocess the PCR reads, holding one entry per CDR3 protein. The sample lists over 200,000 distinct CDR3 sequences; roughly 10% were seen once. This sample comprised PBMCs, obtained before TCRalphabeta/CD19-depleted stem cell transplant. The receptors were sampled from a child in the first two years of life with acute myeloid leukemia, due to receive a stem cell transplant.

This clonotype was observed a handful of times. This chain links TRBV7-8 with TRBJ2-1, with D perhaps assigned TRBD1 or TRBD2 (5 bases each). Germline V gene data show CDR1 as SGHVS and CDR2 as FQNEAQ. The CDR3 has 17 residues. V lost 5 bases and J lost 6, with 23 bases in between. The CDR3 coding sequence is TGTGCCAGCAGCATATCCGGGACCCCGGCTGGGGGCAATGAGCAGTTCTTC. Protein product: CASSISGTPAGGNEQFF. The entire variable domain, with the rest obtained from reference TRBV7-8 and TRBJ2-1, is as follows: GAGVSQSPRYKVAKRGQDVALRCDPISGHVSLFWYQQALGQGPEFLTYFQNEAQLDKSGLPSDRFFAERPEGSVSTLKIQRTQQEDSAVYLCASSISGTPAGGNEQFFGPGTRLTVL.

This clonotype has at least ten counts. This chain uses TRBV28 with TRBJ2-1, with 9 bases fitting TRBD2. CDR1 is MDHEN, CDR2 SYDVKM, per germline. CDR3 length equals 14 residues. V lost 6 bases and J lost 7; bases outside the gene matches: 7. The CDR3 region has the DNA TGTGCCAGCAGAGGCGGGGGGGCCTCAAATGAGCAGTTCTTC. This translates into CASRGGGASNEQFF.

Ten or more counts support this clonotype. This chain links TRBV28 with TRBJ2-1; 12 nucleotides align to TRBD2. V lost 6 bases and J lost 8; bases outside the gene matches: 5. The CDR3 consists of 14 residues. Per germline, CDR1 MDHEN and CDR2 SYDVKM. CDR3 nucleotides: TGTGCCAGCAGGCTCGGACTAGCGGGATATGAGCAGTTCTTC. It translates to CASRLGLAGYEQFF. The full variable domain, rest sourced from reference TRBV28 and TRBJ2-1, is DVKVTQSSRYLVKRTGEKVFLECVQDMDHENMFWYRQDPGLGLRLIYFSYDVKMKEKGDIPEGYSVSREKKERFSLILESASTNQTSMYLCASRLGLAGYEQFFGPGTRLTVL.

The chain employs TRBV10-3 and TRBJ1-5, with TRBD1 matching 8 bases. From germline, CDR1 is ENHRY and CDR2 SYGVKD. Germline trimming cut 3 bases from V and 8 bases from J; bases unmatched to any gene: 6. The CDR3 spans 14 residues. The CDR3 sequence: CAISDRTGQEPQHF. DNA for the CDR3: TGTGCCATCAGTGACAGGACAGGGCAAGAGCCCCAGCATTTT.

There are many counts of this clonotype. The rearrangement links TRBV2 to TRBJ2-1; D is unclear. The CDR3 extends over 13 amino acids. Germline values: CDR1 SNHLY, CDR2 FYNNEI. Trimming stripped 3 bases from V and 6 bases from J, with 9 bases between. The CDR3 bases are TGTGCCAGCAGTGACAGGTGGTCCAATGAGCAGTTCTTC. It translates to CASSDRWSNEQFF.

About this clonotype: Just one base apart from a much larger clone, this may be a read error. The chain has TRBV28 and TRBJ2-1, with 10 positions matching TRBD2. Germline values: CDR1 MDHEN, CDR2 SYDVKM. V shed 6 bases and J 3 bases; nucleotides not matched to a gene: 8. The CDR3 covers 16 residues. CDR3 DNA: TGTGCCAGCAGAAGCCCTAGCGGGGGCTTCTACAATGAGCAGTTCTTC. It specifies CASRSPSGGFYNEQFF.

This clonotype was recorded at least ten times. This chain connects TRBV12-3 or TRBV12-4 to TRBJ2-7; D gene unclear. V was pared by 2 bases and J by 6 bases, with 5 bases between. This CDR3 has 11 amino acids. The DNA for the CDR3 is TGTGCCAGCAGTTTATCTCGCGAGCAGTACTTC. It yields the protein CASSLSREQYF.

The chain employs TRBV5-5 and TRBJ2-3, with no clear D. Trimming shortened V by 6 bases and J by 2 bases, and 10 bases separated the two germline ends. CDR1 is SGHKS and CDR2 is YYEKEE in the germline V gene (reference sequence). This CDR3 spans 13 amino acids. The chain's CDR3 is CASNPGFTDTQYF. Here the CDR3 DNA reads TGTGCCAGCAACCCAGGCTTCACAGATACGCAGTATTTT.

There are many counts of this clonotype. The chain combines TRBV20-1 with TRBJ2-7; 7 bases fit TRBD2. The CDR3 runs to 15 residues. The J segment lost 6 bases and the V segment lost 1 base, leaving 12 bases of the junction unmatched. CDR1 is DFQATT, CDR2 SNEGSKA, per germline (reference sequence). CDR3 loop: CSARGPLAGAPEQYF. DNA for the CDR3: TGCAGTGCTAGAGGTCCCCTGGCGGGAGCTCCCGAGCAGTACTTC.

This clonotype was seen at least ten times. V and J are TRBV5-5 and TRBJ1-1, with TRBD1 as a possible D gene (6 bases). Trimming took off 4 bases at V and 0 bases at J, with 16 bases between the two ends. Germline V gene lookup returns CDR1 SGHKS and CDR2 YYEKEE (reference sequence). This CDR3 contains 16 residues. The CDR3: CASSAGTSLLNTEAFF. In DNA form, the CDR3 reads TGTGCCAGCAGCGCCGGGACAAGCCTTTTGAACACTGAAGCTTTCTTT. The full variable domain, rest sourced from reference TRBV5-5 and TRBJ1-1, is DAGVTQSPTHLIKTRGQQVTLRCSPISGHKSVSWYQQVLGQGPQFIFQYYEKEERGRGNFPDRFSARQFPNYSSELNVNALLLGDSALYLCASSAGTSLLNTEAFFGQGTRLTVV.

The table lists this clonotype with many counts. The rearrangement joins TRBV7-7 to TRBJ1-1; 8 bases agree with TRBD1. There are 16 residues in the CDR3. Germline CDR1 is SSHAT and CDR2 is FNYEAQ (reference sequence). V shed 0 bases and J 3 bases; nucleotides not matched to a gene: 6. The CDR3 protein is CASSLAGRGLDTEAFF. The CDR3 DNA reads TGTGCCAGCAGCTTAGCGGGCAGGGGGCTGGACACTGAAGCTTTCTTT.

This clonotype was detected ten times or more. The chain links TRBV20-1 to TRBJ1-5, with 8 bases aligning to TRBD1. V lost 6 bases, J lost 5 bases, and 6 bases stayed unmatched. The CDR3 spans 13 residues. The germline CDR1 and CDR2 sequences are DFQATT and SNEGSKA (reference sequence). CDR3 sequence reads: CSASGGLDQPQHF. In DNA form, the CDR3 reads TGCAGTGCCTCAGGGGGCTTGGATCAGCCCCAGCATTTT.

This clonotype has ten or more counts. The chain links TRBV20-1 to TRBJ2-5, with TRBD1 as a possible D gene (5 bases). V was shortened by 5 bases and J by 5 bases, with 12 bases between the two germline ends. CDR1 DFQATT and CDR2 SNEGSKA come from the germline V gene (reference sequence). The CDR3 contains 12 residues. CDR3 amino acids: CSALQGPETQYF. The CDR3 DNA reads as TGCAGTGCTCTCCAGGGCCCCGAGACCCAGTACTTC.

As concerns this clonotype: A much larger clone lies a single base off, so this may be a read error. This sequence joins TRBV7-2 and TRBJ2-7; D is ambiguous. This CDR3 has 11 amino acids. CDR1 SGHTA and CDR2 FQGNSA come from the germline V gene. CDR3 in amino acids: CSSSLVREQYF. Written as DNA, the CDR3 is TGTTCCAGCAGCTTAGTTCGCGAGCAGTACTTC.

This clonotype has a count of ten or more. CDR3 in amino acids: CASSAYRDSVYEQFF. CDR3 DNA sequence: TGTGCCAGCAGCGCTTACCGGGACTCCGTTTATGAGCAGTTCTTC. The V and J genes are TRBV7-8 and TRBJ2-1; possible D gene TRBD2, 6 bases. Per the germline V gene, CDR1 is SGHVS and CDR2 is FQNEAQ. V was clipped by 5 bases and J by 8 bases, with 19 bases between them. There are 15 residues in the CDR3.

This clonotype came up many times. The chain carries TRBV6-2 or TRBV6-3 and TRBJ1-2, with D maybe TRBD1 (6 bases). The length of the CDR3 is 11 residues. The germline V gene encodes CDR1 MNHEY and CDR2 SVGEGT. V was pared by 6 bases and J by 7 bases, with 9 bases between. The CDR3 protein is CASSYRVGYTF. The CDR3 region has the DNA TGTGCCAGCAGCTACAGGGTTGGCTACACCTTC.

The gene calls are TRBV20-1 and TRBJ2-7; D possibly corresponds to TRBD1 (5 bases). The CDR3 has 12 amino acids. Germline V gene data show CDR1 as DFQATT and CDR2 as SNEGSKA (reference sequence). Trimming stripped 0 bases from V and 6 bases from J, with 9 bases between. This CDR3 is CSARDRGCEQYF. CDR3 sequence (DNA): TGCAGTGCTAGAGATAGGGGCTGCGAGCAGTACTTC.

The chain joins TRBV20-1 to TRBJ2-1, with a possible D match to TRBD2 (6 bases). The CDR3 consists of 15 residues. V shed 2 bases and J shed 5 bases, with 16 bases lying between them. From germline, CDR1 is DFQATT and CDR2 SNEGSKA (reference sequence). Here the CDR3 DNA reads TGCAGTGCTAGACCCTCAGGGAGGCGGGACAATGAGCAGTTCTTC. Translation gives CSARPSGRRDNEQFF.

On this clonotype itself: A much larger clone differs by one base, so this may be a read error. The rearrangement joins TRBV5-1 to TRBJ1-3, with a possible D match to TRBD1 (6 bases). V was pared by 4 bases and J by 4 bases, with 15 bases between. The germline CDR1 and CDR2 sequences are SGHRS and YFSETQ. This CDR3 contains 15 residues. CDR3 region: CASSPRGGKGNTIYF. CDR3 nucleotide sequence: TGCGCCAGCAGCCCCCGGGGGGGCAAGGGAAACACCATATATTTT. The variable domain in full, with the rest retrieved from reference TRBV5-1 and TRBJ1-3, is KAGVTQTPRYLIKTRGQQVTLSCSPISGHRSVSWYQQTPGQGLQFLFEYFSETQRNKGNFPGRFSGRQFSNSRSEMNVSTLELGDSALYLCASSPRGGKGNTIYFGEGSWLTVV.